The 32 T cell receptor beta chains reported below all come from one sample, sequenced in a study of T cell clones after liver transplantation. Some clones are missing from TCRdb's copy, which holds only in-frame ones; the method was immunoSEQ multiplex PCR. The table shows roughly 19,000 clones, with 85% to 90% occurring only once. The sample was CD8+ T cells from blood, taken approximately 3.5 years after liver transplant. The receptors were gathered from a human patient who received a liver transplant. Some T cells may be provided by the graft donor.

The chain links TRBV29-1 to TRBJ2-3; maybe TRBD1 (6 bases). The CDR3 runs to 14 residues. The germline gives CDR1 SQVTM, CDR2 ANQGSEA. V was pared by 3 bases and J by 4 bases, with 14 bases between. CDR3 amino acids: CSVEAPRGADTQYF. The CDR3 DNA reads TGCAGCGTTGAGGCTCCCAGGGGCGCAGATACGCAGTATTTT.

The rearrangement uses TRBV9 and TRBJ2-1; D is undetermined. V shed 0 bases and J shed 4 bases, with 11 bases lying between them. Germline CDR1 reads SGDLS; CDR2 reads YYNGEE. This CDR3 contains 15 residues. The CDR3 spells CASSVEIELYNEQFF. In DNA, the CDR3 is TGTGCCAGCAGCGTAGAAATAGAGTTGTACAATGAGCAGTTCTTC.

This clone appeared once. J is TRBJ2-1 and V is TRBV7-9; either TRBD1 or TRBD2 may fit D (6 bases each). Trimming left V 0 bases short and J 6 bases short, with 15 bases between. The CDR3 contains 16 residues. Germline loops: CDR1 SEHNR, CDR2 FQNEAQ (reference sequence). CDR3 sequence reads: CASSLAGRGGGNEQFF. For the CDR3, the DNA is TGTGCCAGCAGCTTAGCGGGCAGGGGAGGCGGCAATGAGCAGTTCTTC.

This rearrangement joins TRBV27 to TRBJ2-7, with 8 bases that match TRBD2. The J segment lost 5 bases and the V segment lost 1 base, leaving 1 base of the junction unmatched. The CDR3 loop spans 13 amino acids. CDR1 and CDR2 from the germline V gene are MNHEY and SMNVEV (reference sequence). The CDR3 protein is CASSLWREDEQYF. The CDR3 bases are TGTGCCAGCAGTTTATGGCGGGAGGACGAGCAGTACTTC.

The chain employs TRBV5-4 and TRBJ2-3; 8 bases agree with TRBD2. CDR3 length equals 16 residues. Losses at the gene ends were 2 bases for V and 0 bases for J; bases not matched to a gene: 5. Per the germline V gene, CDR1 is SGHNT and CDR2 is YYREEE (reference sequence). The CDR3 bases are TGTGCCAGCAGCTTACGTACGGGGGGGAGCACAGATACGCAGTATTTT. Translated: CASSLRTGGSTDTQYF. The complete variable domain, with remaining parts taken from reference TRBV5-4 and TRBJ2-3, reads ETGVTQSPTHLIKTRGQQVTLRCSSQSGHNTVSWYQQALGQGPQFIFQYYREEENGRGNFPPRFSGLQFPNYSSELNVNALELDDSALYLCASSLRTGGSTDTQYFGPGTRLTVL.

This sequence joins TRBV4-1 and TRBJ2-6; TRBD1 is a possible D gene (6 bases). CDR3 length: 19 residues. CDR1 and CDR2 from the germline V gene are MGHRA and YSYEKL. Trimming removed 4 bases at V and 5 bases at J, with 24 bases between. The CDR3 loop is CASSRRVQGAACRANVLTF. As DNA, the CDR3 is TGCGCCAGCAGCCGCCGCGTACAGGGTGCCGCCTGTAGGGCCAACGTCCTGACTTTC.

The CDR3 nucleotides read TGCGCCAGCAGCCAAGTCGGGGGTTATGGCTACACCTTC. Protein product: CASSQVGGYGYTF. This sequence joins TRBV4-3 and TRBJ1-2, with a tentative D call TRBD1 (5 bases). Trimming left V 1 base short and J 5 bases short, with 8 bases between. Germline assignment: CDR1 LGHNA and CDR2 YSLEER. The length of the CDR3 is 13 residues.

V usage is TRBV29-1 and J usage is TRBJ2-7; TRBD2 agrees at 10 bases. Germline loops: CDR1 SQVTM, CDR2 ANQGSEA. With 7 bases clipped from V and 4 bases from J, the junction kept 7 bases outside the gene matches. CDR3 length equals 13 residues. CDR3 nucleotides: TGCAGCGCTGCGCTAGCGGGAGCATACGAGCAGTACTTC. Its protein product is CSAALAGAYEQYF.

The V gene is TRBV7-8, the J gene TRBJ2-1; D is possibly TRBD1 or TRBD2 (6 bases each). Germline V CDR1 and CDR2: SGHVS, FQNEAQ. CDR3 size: 17 residues. V gave up 1 base and J gave up 4 bases, with 17 bases separating them. The CDR3 is CASSLVQGGTRYNEQFF. CDR3 DNA sequence: TGTGCCAGCAGCTTAGTTCAAGGAGGGACACGGTACAATGAGCAGTTCTTC. Looking up the rest from reference TRBV7-8 and TRBJ2-1 gives the full variable domain: GAGVSQSPRYKVAKRGQDVALRCDPISGHVSLFWYQQALGQGPEFLTYFQNEAQLDKSGLPSDRFFAERPEGSVSTLKIQRTQQEDSAVYLCASSLVQGGTRYNEQFFGPGTRLTVL.

The table lists this clone with a few counts. This chain joins TRBV21-1 and TRBJ1-5. TRBV21-1 is designated a pseudogene. The CDR3 length is 16 residues. The CDR3 spells CASSKGPWVSNQPQHF. The CDR3 coding sequence is TGTGCCAGCAGCAAAGGCCCCTGGGTTAGCAATCAGCCCCAGCATTTT.

A single count supports this clone. The J gene is TRBJ1-2, the V gene TRBV19; D gene uncertain. Trimming cost V 6 bases and J 6 bases, with 17 bases left between them. The CDR3 is 14 amino acids. Germline lookup yields CDR1 LNHDA and CDR2 SQIVND (reference sequence). In DNA form, the CDR3 reads TGTGCCAGTAGCTTCGCCTTGCAGTCCAATGGCTACACCTTC. Translated: CASSFALQSNGYTF.

This clone was observed a single time. The chain links TRBV11-2 to TRBJ2-3; possible D gene TRBD2, 6 bases. The length of the CDR3 is 15 residues. V dropped 1 base and J dropped 2 bases, with 10 bases sitting between them. Germline V CDR1 and CDR2: SGHAT, FQNNGV. This CDR3 reads CASSLGGRPTDTQYF. In DNA, the CDR3 is TGTGCCAGCAGCTTAGGGGGGAGGCCCACAGATACGCAGTATTTT.

The chain combines TRBV7-9 with TRBJ1-1, with a possible D match to TRBD1 (6 bases). CDR1 and CDR2 from the germline V gene are SEHNR and FQNEAQ (reference sequence). The ends were cut back, 4 bases at V and 1 base at J, with 13 bases in the middle. The CDR3 contains 15 residues. The CDR3 loop is CASSSGQRGNTEAFF. CDR3 bases: TGTGCCAGCAGCTCAGGACAGCGCGGGAACACTGAAGCTTTCTTT.

This clone showed up just a few times. CDR3 DNA: TGTGCCAGCAGCCTTACTAGCGATCTCTCCTACGAGCAGTACTTC. Translating gives CASSLTSDLSYEQYF. V usage is TRBV28 and J usage is TRBJ2-7; 7 bases are shared with TRBD2. The CDR3 has 15 amino acids. Germline values: CDR1 MDHEN, CDR2 SYDVKM. With 6 bases clipped from V and 0 bases from J, the junction kept 8 bases outside the gene matches.

V and J are TRBV5-6 and TRBJ2-3, with 7 bases that match TRBD2. The trim removed 7 bases at V and 5 bases at J, leaving 13 bases unmatched. The CDR3 contains 15 residues. Germline CDR1 SGHDT, CDR2 YYEEEE. For the CDR3, the DNA is TGTGCCAGCGAAGAAATTAGCGGGCGGGTAGATACGCAGTATTTT. This sequence encodes CASEEISGRVDTQYF.

The chain recombines TRBV19 with TRBJ2-7, with D tentatively TRBD1 (5 bases). CDR1 is LNHDA and CDR2 is SQIVND in the germline V gene (reference sequence). V shed 6 bases and J shed 2 bases, with 8 bases lying between them. The CDR3 covers 12 residues. The CDR3 sequence: CASRQGPYEQYF. The CDR3 DNA is TGTGCCAGTAGGCAGGGCCCCTACGAGCAGTACTTC.

This clone was found a few times. The chain employs TRBV9 and TRBJ1-3; no firm D call. This CDR3 contains 16 residues. The V end lost 0 bases, the J end lost 0 bases, and 10 bases lay between the germline ends. Germline V CDR1 and CDR2: SGDLS, YYNGEE. CDR3 sequence (DNA): TGTGCCAGCAGCGTAGGTGGAGGGTTCTCTGGAAACACCATATATTTT. Encoded protein: CASSVGGGFSGNTIYF.

This sequence joins TRBV5-5 and TRBJ2-7; a weak D match, TRBD2 (6 bases). The germline V gene has CDR1 SGHKS and CDR2 YYEKEE (reference sequence). This CDR3 contains 13 residues. Trimming left V 6 bases short and J 11 bases short, with 21 bases between. CDR3 bases: TGTGCCAGCACCTCGGGCAGGGCCCCGGGGGAGTACTTC. It specifies CASTSGRAPGEYF.

The J gene is TRBJ2-7, the V gene TRBV11-2, with 7 bases aligning to TRBD2. CDR3 length: 14 residues. After removal of 3 bases from V and 1 base from J, the junction contained 3 bases not matched to a gene. The germline V gene has CDR1 SGHAT and CDR2 FQNNGV. The CDR3 DNA sequence: TGTGCCAGCAGCTTGACTAGCTTTTCCTACGAGCAGTACTTC. Translation: CASSLTSFSYEQYF.

The rearrangement joins TRBV9 to TRBJ1-2; D ambiguous. The V end lost 4 bases, the J end lost 10 bases, and 14 bases lay between the germline ends. The germline V gene has CDR1 SGDLS and CDR2 YYNGEE. The CDR3 extends over 12 amino acids. The CDR3 spells CASSSYGQNYTF. CDR3 DNA sequence: TGTGCCAGCAGCTCCTACGGGCAGAACTACACCTTC.

The V gene is TRBV30, the J gene TRBJ2-1; a weak D match, TRBD2 (6 bases). The V gene's germline CDR1 is GTSNPN and CDR2 SVGIG (reference sequence). The CDR3 length is 14 residues. The ends were cut back, 4 bases at V and 4 bases at J, with 14 bases in the middle. CDR3 in amino acids: CAWITTRAYNEQFF. CDR3 in DNA: TGTGCCTGGATCACGACTAGAGCTTACAATGAGCAGTTCTTC.

This rearrangement joins TRBV19 to TRBJ1-2; D unresolved. Trimming took off 5 bases at V and 10 bases at J, with 11 bases between the two ends. This CDR3 spans 11 amino acids. Germline values: CDR1 LNHDA, CDR2 SQIVND (reference sequence). The CDR3 DNA reads TGTGCCAGTAGTGGAGGCTATACCTACACCTTC. This sequence encodes CASSGGYTYTF.

As regards this clone: In the same sample, other DNA sequences code for this CDR3. The rearrangement uses TRBV19 and TRBJ1-1; no reliable D call. The CDR3 runs to 13 residues. Germline CDR1 and CDR2: LNHDA and SQIVND (reference sequence). Trimming pared 3 bases from V and 1 base from J, leaving 6 bases between. CDR3 residues: CASSIGPNTEAFF. The CDR3 DNA reads as TGTGCCAGTAGTATTGGGCCGAACACTGAAGCTTTCTTT.

V usage is TRBV7-9 and J usage is TRBJ1-5; the D gene is possibly TRBD1 (6 bases). This CDR3 has 15 amino acids. Per the germline V gene, CDR1 is SEHNR and CDR2 is FQNEAQ (reference sequence). Trimming left V 6 bases short and J 5 bases short, with 17 bases between. CDR3 sequence (DNA): TGTGCCAGCAGTTCGGCGGGGGCTGGGGATCAGCCCCAGCATTTT. It translates to CASSSAGAGDQPQHF.

The rearrangement joins TRBV29-1 to TRBJ1-1; unclear D gene. V was shortened by 3 bases and J by 4 bases, with 15 bases between the two germline ends. Germline V gives CDR1 SQVTM, CDR2 ANQGSEA. The CDR3 consists of 14 residues. The CDR3 here is CSVDDPFTGTEAFF. The CDR3 DNA sequence: TGCAGCGTTGACGATCCTTTCACGGGCACTGAAGCTTTCTTT.

Here the CDR3 DNA reads TGCGCCAGCAGCCAAGGGGGGCAGGGCCCCTACGAGCAGTACTTC. Its protein product is CASSQGGQGPYEQYF. The V gene is TRBV4-1, the J gene TRBJ2-7; a weak D match, TRBD1 (6 bases). CDR1 and CDR2 from the germline V gene are MGHRA and YSYEKL. V gave up 1 base and J gave up 2 bases, with 12 bases separating them. This CDR3 comprises 15 residues.

The chain carries TRBV5-1 and TRBJ2-7; 10 bases agree with TRBD1. This CDR3 contains 15 residues. Unmatched junction bases numbered 2, after V lost 0 bases and J lost 2 bases. The germline V gene has CDR1 SGHRS and CDR2 YFSETQ. For the CDR3, the DNA is TGCGCCAGCAGCTTGGCCGACAGGGGGCCCTACGAGCAGTACTTC. Translation gives CASSLADRGPYEQYF.

Worth noting for this clone: A junction end diverges from the germline sequence, so it may reflect a read error. The rearrangement links TRBV27 to TRBJ2-1; D gene uncertain. CDR1 is MNHEY, CDR2 SMNVEV, per germline (reference sequence). The CDR3 is 12 residues long. CDR3 sequence: CASSDSHNEQFF. CDR3 DNA sequence: TGTGCCAGCAGTGACTCCCACAATGAGCAGTTCTTC.

The J gene is TRBJ2-5, the V gene TRBV7-6; 11 bases agree with TRBD1. In germline, CDR1 is SGHVS, CDR2 FNYEAQ. The CDR3 is made up of 15 amino acids. With V trimmed by 1 base and J by 5 bases, 3 bases remained unmatched. CDR3 sequence reads: CASSLEDRGLETQYF. The CDR3 region has the DNA TGTGCCAGCAGCTTAGAGGACAGGGGGCTTGAGACCCAGTACTTC.

The J gene is TRBJ2-6, the V gene TRBV19, with D perhaps matching TRBD1 or TRBD2 (5 bases each). Germline V gives CDR1 LNHDA, CDR2 SQIVND (reference sequence). V gave up 4 bases and J gave up 0 bases, with 7 bases separating them. This CDR3 comprises 15 residues. The CDR3 spells CASSRGSSGANVLTF. CDR3 bases: TGTGCCAGTAGTAGGGGGAGCTCTGGGGCCAACGTCCTGACTTTC.

The chain recombines TRBV11-1 with TRBJ2-1; D gene uncertain. The CDR3 length is 12 residues. V dropped 4 bases and J dropped 6 bases, with 7 bases sitting between them. The V gene's germline CDR1 is SGHAT and CDR2 FQDESV (reference sequence). The CDR3 region is CASSSIRNEQFF. Here the CDR3 DNA reads TGTGCCAGCAGCTCTATCCGCAATGAGCAGTTCTTC.

V is TRBV28 and J is TRBJ2-7; D is uncertain. The V gene lost 6 bases and the J gene lost 4 bases, with 7 bases spanning the gap. Per germline, CDR1 MDHEN and CDR2 SYDVKM. The CDR3 is 11 amino acids. CDR3 sequence: CASSPEYEQYF. CDR3 DNA: TGTGCCAGCAGCCCAGAGTACGAGCAGTACTTC.